This T cell receptor (beta chain) was identified in a study of metastatic and nonmetastatic thyroid tumors (dated by TCRdb to the early 2020s). Describing the broader study: Repertoires from peripheral blood and from tumor or nodule tissue samples of malignant and benign thyroid patients were compared. Study-wide conclusions, independent of this receptor: TCR beta diversity was reported as significantly higher in malignant tumors than in benign nodules, in both blood and tumor samples.

Libraries were prepared through PCR. TCRdb names Illumina HiSeq 4000 as the instrument used. High-throughput sequencing was used to profile the TCR beta-chain CDR3 region of every patient. Regarding the original processing steps: The researchers built a classifier to tell apart papillary thyroid cancer patients with distant metastasis, based on CDR3 differences among clinicopathological groups. The Shannon index was used to measure repertoire diversity, and the Morisita-Horn index was used to measure how similar tumor and blood repertoires were. TCRdb reworked the public reads: Q25 trimming with fastp, MiXCR clone assembly, productive beta chains retained. Clone size and V and J calls follow TCRdb, not the original study. This sample lists roughly 61,000 clones; about 4% were detected once. The top ten clones comprise 20% to 25% of the sample. According to the germline V gene, CDR1 reads SGDLS and CDR2 reads YYNGEE. Taken from cysteine to phenylalanine, the CDR3 has 15 residues. Of all the DNA, just the CDR3 is kept, 45 bases in frame from base 1.

This clone was seen only a few times. The target of this receptor is not known. A much larger clone differs from this one at a single base, so this may be a read error. No patient had received any treatment before thyroid surgery. Using T-cell receptor beta sequencing, the researchers looked back retrospectively at clinical samples from patients, gathered between the early 2010s and the late 2010s. Recombination connected TRBV9 to TRBJ1-3; TRBD1 is possibly the D segment (5 matching bases). The TCR comes from a female donor with papillary thyroid cancer or a benign thyroid nodule (not recorded which). Some clones in this sample may be carry-over from other donors' samples. The sequencing input was blood. In nucleotides, the sequence is TGTGCCAGCAGCGTACATCAGGGCATTGGAAGCACCATATATTTT. Protein translation: CASSVHQGIGSTIYF. The CDR3, completed at both ends by the reference TRBV9 and TRBJ1-3 genes, gives the full variable domain DSGVTQTPKHLITATGQRVTLRCSPRSGDLSVYWYQQSLDQGLQFLIQYYNGEERAKGNILERFSAQQFPDLHSELNLSSLELGDSALYFCASSVHQGIGSTIYFGEGSWLTVV.